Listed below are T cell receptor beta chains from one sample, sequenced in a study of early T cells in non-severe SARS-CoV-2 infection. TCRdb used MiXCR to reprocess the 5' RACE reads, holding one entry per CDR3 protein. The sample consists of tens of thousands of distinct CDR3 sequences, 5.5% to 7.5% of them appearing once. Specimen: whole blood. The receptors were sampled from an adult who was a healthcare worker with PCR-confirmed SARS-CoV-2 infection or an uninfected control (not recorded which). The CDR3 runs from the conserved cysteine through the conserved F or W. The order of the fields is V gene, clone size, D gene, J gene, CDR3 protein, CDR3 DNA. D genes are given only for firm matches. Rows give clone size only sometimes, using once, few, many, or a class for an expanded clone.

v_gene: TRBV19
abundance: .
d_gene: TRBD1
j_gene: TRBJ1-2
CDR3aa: CASSRGTGALTTDGYTF
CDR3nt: TGTGCCAGTAGTAGGGGGACAGGGGCCCTTACTACTGATGGCTACACCTTC

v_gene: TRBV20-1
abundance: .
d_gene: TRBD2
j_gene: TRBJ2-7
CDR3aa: CSAERDGIYEQYF
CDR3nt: TGCAGTGCAGAGCGGGACGGGATCTACGAGCAGTACTTC

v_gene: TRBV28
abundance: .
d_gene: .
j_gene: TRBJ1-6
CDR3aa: CASSLPRTAYNSPLHF
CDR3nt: TGTGCCAGCAGTTTACCGCGGACGGCTTATAATTCACCCCTCCACTTT

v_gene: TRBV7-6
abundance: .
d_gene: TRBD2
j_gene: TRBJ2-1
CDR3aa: CASSLAPAGVRNEQFF
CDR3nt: TGTGCCAGCAGCTTAGCGCCAGCGGGAGTTCGTAATGAGCAGTTCTTC

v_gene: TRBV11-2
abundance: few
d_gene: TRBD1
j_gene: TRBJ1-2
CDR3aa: CASSLAGGFGYTF
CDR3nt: TGTGCCAGCAGCTTAGCAGGGGGGTTTGGCTACACCTTC

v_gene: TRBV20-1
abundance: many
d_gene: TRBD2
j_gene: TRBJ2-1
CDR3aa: CSATGTSGSPNEQFF
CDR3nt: TGCAGTGCCACCGGGACTAGCGGGAGTCCCAATGAGCAGTTCTTC

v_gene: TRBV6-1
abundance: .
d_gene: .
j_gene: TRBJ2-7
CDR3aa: CASSDVQERGYEQYF
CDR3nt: TGTGCCAGCAGTGATGTCCAGGAAAGGGGCTACGAGCAGTACTTC

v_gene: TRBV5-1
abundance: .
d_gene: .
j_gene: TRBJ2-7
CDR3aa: CASAIGPVSYEQYF
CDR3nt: TGCGCCAGCGCCATTGGACCGGTCTCCTACGAGCAGTACTTC

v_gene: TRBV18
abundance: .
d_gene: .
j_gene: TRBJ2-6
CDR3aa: CASSPAGNSGANVLTF
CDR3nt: TGTGCCAGCTCACCAGCAGGGAACTCTGGGGCCAACGTCCTGACTTTC

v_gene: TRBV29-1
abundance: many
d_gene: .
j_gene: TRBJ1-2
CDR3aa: CSVEPAYGYTF
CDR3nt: TGCAGCGTTGAACCAGCCTATGGCTACACCTTC

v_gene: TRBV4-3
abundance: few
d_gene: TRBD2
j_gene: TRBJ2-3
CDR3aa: CASSQDPPSGHAPDTQYF
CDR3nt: TGCGCCAGCAGCCAAGATCCTCCTAGCGGCCACGCGCCCGATACGCAGTATTTT

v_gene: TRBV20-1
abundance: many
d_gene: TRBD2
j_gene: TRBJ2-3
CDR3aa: CSALNPTSGRTDTQYF
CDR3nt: TGCAGTGCTCTCAACCCGACTAGCGGGAGGACAGATACGCAGTATTTT

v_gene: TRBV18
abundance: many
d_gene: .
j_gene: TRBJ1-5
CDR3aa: CASSPPGQHNQPQHF
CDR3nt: TGTGCCAGCTCACCACCCGGACAGCACAATCAGCCCCAGCATTTT

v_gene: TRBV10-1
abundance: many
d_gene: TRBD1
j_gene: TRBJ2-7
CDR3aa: CASSESVQGVREQYF
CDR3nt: TGCGCCAGCAGTGAGTCTGTCCAGGGGGTCCGCGAGCAGTACTTC

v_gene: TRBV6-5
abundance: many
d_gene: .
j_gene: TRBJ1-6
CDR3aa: CASSFGGSYNSPLHF
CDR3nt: TGTGCCAGCAGTTTCGGGGGAAGCTATAATTCACCCCTCCACTTT

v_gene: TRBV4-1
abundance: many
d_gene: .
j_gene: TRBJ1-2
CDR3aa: CASSQDWVRGATYGYTF
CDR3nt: TGCGCCAGCAGCCAAGATTGGGTTCGGGGGGCGACCTATGGCTACACCTTC

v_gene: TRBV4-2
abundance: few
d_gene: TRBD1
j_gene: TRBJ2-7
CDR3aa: CASSPTGAYEQYF
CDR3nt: TGTGCCAGCAGCCCTACAGGGGCCTACGAGCAGTACTTC

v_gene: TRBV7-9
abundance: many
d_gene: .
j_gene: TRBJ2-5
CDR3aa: CASSSGLQETQYF
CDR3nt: TGTGCCAGCAGCTCGGGACTGCAAGAGACCCAGTACTTC

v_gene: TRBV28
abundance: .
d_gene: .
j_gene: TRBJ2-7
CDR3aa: CASRGLTGHEQYF
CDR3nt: TGTGCCAGCAGGGGACTTACAGGTCACGAGCAGTACTTC

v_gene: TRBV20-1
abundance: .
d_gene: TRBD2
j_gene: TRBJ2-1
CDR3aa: CSAPNPLALTYNEQFF
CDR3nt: TGCAGTGCCCCTAACCCACTAGCGTTGACCTACAATGAGCAGTTCTTC

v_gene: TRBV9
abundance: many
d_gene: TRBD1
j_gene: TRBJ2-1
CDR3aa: CASSPGQGPFDEQFF
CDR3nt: TGTGCCAGCAGCCCGGGACAGGGTCCCTTCGATGAGCAGTTCTTC

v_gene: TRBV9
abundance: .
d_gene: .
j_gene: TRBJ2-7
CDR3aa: CASSVGGESRHEQYF
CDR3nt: TGTGCCAGCAGCGTAGGGGGTGAAAGTCGCCACGAGCAGTACTTC

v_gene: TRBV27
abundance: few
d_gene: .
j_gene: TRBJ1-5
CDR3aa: CASSPRGGSQPQHF
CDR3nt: TGTGCCAGCAGTCCACGGGGGGGCAGCCAGCCCCAGCATTTT

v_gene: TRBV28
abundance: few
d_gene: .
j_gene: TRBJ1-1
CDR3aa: CATSANTEAFF
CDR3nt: TGTGCCACCTCAGCGAACACTGAAGCTTTCTTT

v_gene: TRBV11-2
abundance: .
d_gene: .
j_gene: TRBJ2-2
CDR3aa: CASSLDHRAGSGELFF
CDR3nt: TGTGCCAGCAGCTTAGACCATCGGGCGGGAAGCGGGGAGCTGTTTTTT

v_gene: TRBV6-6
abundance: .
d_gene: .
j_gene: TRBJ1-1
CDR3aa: CASSRAEPEAFF
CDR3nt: TGTGCCAGCAGCCGGGCCGAGCCTGAAGCTTTCTTT

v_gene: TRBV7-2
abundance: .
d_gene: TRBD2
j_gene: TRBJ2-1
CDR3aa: CASSLQGLAGSNEQFF
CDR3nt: TGTGCCAGCAGCTTGCAGGGACTAGCGGGAAGCAATGAGCAGTTCTTC

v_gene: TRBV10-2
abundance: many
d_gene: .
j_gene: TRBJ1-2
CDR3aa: CASSDTTHGYTF
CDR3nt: TGCGCCAGCAGTGATACTACACATGGCTACACCTTC

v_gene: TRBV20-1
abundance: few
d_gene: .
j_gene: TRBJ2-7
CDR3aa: CSAPIPGGGGGEQYF
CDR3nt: TGCAGTGCTCCCATACCCGGGGGCGGGGGAGGCGAGCAGTACTTC

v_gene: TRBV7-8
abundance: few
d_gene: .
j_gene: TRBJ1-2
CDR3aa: CASSQTPNYGYTF
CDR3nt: TGTGCCAGCAGCCAGACGCCCAACTATGGCTACACCTTC

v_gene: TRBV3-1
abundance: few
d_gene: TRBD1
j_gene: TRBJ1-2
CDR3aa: CASSTHRGGAYGYTF
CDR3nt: TGTGCCAGCAGCACCCACAGGGGGGGAGCATATGGCTACACCTTC

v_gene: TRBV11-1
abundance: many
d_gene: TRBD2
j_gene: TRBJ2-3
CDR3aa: CASRSKRGAKDTQYF
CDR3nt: TGTGCCAGCAGATCCAAGCGGGGGGCCAAAGATACGCAGTATTTT

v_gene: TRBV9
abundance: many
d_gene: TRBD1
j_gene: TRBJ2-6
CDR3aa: CASSIRTGASGANVLTF
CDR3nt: TGTGCCAGCAGCATACGGACAGGGGCCAGCGGGGCCAACGTCCTGACTTTC

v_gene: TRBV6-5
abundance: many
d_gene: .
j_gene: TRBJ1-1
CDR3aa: CASSRFDTNTEAFF
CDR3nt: TGTGCCAGCAGTCGATTTGACACGAACACTGAAGCTTTCTTT

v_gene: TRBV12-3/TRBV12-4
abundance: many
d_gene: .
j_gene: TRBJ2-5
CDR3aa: CASSYSGLGRVETQYF
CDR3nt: TGTGCCAGCAGTTACTCGGGACTCGGGCGGGTAGAGACCCAGTACTTC

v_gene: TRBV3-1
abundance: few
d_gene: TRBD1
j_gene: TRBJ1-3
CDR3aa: CASSPYRDSSGNTIYF
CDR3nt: TGTGCCAGCAGCCCCTACCGGGACAGCTCTGGAAACACCATATATTTT

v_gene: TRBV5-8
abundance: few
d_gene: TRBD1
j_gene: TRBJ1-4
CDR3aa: CASSSGQGDEKLFF
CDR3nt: TGTGCCAGCAGCTCCGGACAGGGGGACGAAAAACTGTTTTTT

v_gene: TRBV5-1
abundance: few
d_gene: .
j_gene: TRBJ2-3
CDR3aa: CASSSGQTTSTDTQYF
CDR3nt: TGCGCCAGCAGTTCCGGACAGACCACTAGCACAGATACGCAGTATTTT

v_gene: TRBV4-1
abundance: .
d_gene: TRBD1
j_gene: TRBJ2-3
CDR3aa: CASSQDRGDRGFVDTDTQYF
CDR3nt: TGCGCCAGCAGCCAAGATAGAGGGGACAGGGGGTTTGTTGACACAGATACGCAGTATTTT

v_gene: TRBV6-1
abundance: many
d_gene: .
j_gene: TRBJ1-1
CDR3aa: CASSLVRNTEAFF
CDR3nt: TGTGCCAGCAGTCTTGTGCGGAACACTGAAGCTTTCTTT

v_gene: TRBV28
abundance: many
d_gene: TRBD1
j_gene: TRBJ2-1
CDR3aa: CASRTGGQGINEQFF
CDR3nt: TGTGCCAGCAGGACCGGGGGACAGGGTATAAATGAGCAGTTCTTC

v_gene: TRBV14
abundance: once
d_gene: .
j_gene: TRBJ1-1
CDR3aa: CASSQGHQNTEAFF
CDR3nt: TGTGCCAGCAGCCAGGGGCACCAGAACACTGAAGCTTTCTTT

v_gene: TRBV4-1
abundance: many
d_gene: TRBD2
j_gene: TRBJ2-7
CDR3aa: CASSQPTSGSYEQYF
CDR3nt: TGCGCCAGCAGCCAACCCACTAGCGGATCCTACGAGCAGTACTTC

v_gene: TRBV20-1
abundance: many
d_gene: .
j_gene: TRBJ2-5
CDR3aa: CSARGGTVQETQYF
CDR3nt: TGCAGTGCTAGAGGCGGGACAGTACAAGAGACCCAGTACTTC

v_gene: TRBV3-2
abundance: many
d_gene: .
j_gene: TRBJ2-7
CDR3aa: CASSQEREEFNYEQYF
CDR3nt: TGTGCCAGCAGCCAAGAGAGGGAAGAGTTTAACTACGAGCAGTACTTC

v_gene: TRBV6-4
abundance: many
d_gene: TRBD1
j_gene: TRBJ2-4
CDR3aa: CASSPTGDKNIQYF
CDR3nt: TGTGCCAGCAGCCCCACAGGGGACAAAAACATTCAGTACTTC

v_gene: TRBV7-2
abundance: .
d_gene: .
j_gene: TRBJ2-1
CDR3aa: CASSPTADRLNEQFF
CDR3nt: TGTGCCAGCAGCCCCACCGCCGACAGGCTGAATGAGCAGTTCTTC

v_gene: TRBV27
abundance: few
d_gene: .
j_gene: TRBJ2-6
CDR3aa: CASSAQGSSGANVLTF
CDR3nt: TGTGCCAGCAGTGCACAGGGTAGCTCTGGGGCCAACGTCCTGACTTTC

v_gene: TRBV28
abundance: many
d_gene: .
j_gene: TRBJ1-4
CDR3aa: CASSPLGSGAKNEKLFF
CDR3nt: TGTGCCAGCAGCCCACTCGGATCGGGGGCCAAGAATGAAAAACTGTTTTTT

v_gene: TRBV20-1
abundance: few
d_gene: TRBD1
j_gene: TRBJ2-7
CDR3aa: CSAPGQVSYEQYF
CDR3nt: TGCAGTGCCCCGGGACAGGTCTCCTACGAGCAGTACTTC

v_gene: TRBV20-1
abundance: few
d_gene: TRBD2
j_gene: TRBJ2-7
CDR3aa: CSARLAGGGYEQYF
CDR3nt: TGCAGTGCCAGACTAGCGGGAGGCGGGTACGAGCAGTACTTC

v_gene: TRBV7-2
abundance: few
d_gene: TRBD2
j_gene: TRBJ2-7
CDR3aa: CASSTQGLAGFSYEQYF
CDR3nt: TGTGCCAGCAGCACTCAAGGACTAGCGGGATTCTCCTACGAGCAGTACTTC